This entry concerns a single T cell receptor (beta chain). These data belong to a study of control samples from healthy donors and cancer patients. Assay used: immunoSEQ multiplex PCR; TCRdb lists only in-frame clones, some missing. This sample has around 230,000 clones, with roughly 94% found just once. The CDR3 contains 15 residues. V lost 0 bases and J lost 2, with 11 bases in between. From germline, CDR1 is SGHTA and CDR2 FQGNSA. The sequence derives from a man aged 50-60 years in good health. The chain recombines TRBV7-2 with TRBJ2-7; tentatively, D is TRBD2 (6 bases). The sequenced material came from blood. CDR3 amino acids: CASSLAGGATYEQYF. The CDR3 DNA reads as TGTGCCAGCAGCTTAGCGGGCGGGGCGACCTACGAGCAGTACTTC.